A selection of T cell receptor beta chains follows, all from one sample in a study of regulatory T cells in long-lasting Graves disease. Each CDR3 protein is one row after TCRdb ran MiXCR on the multiplex PCR reads. This table has more than 650,000 distinct CDR3 sequences, around 30% appearing once. Material: peripheral blood mononuclear cells (PBMCs), obtained when the disease was refractory, from a patient treated with antithyroid drugs. The source is a female donor with Graves disease. CDR3s include the opening cysteine and the closing phenylalanine or tryptophan. Each record gives: D gene, clone size, J gene, V gene, CDR3 protein, CDR3 DNA. The D gene is left open where the match is weak. Rows give clone size only sometimes, using once, few, many, or a class for an expanded clone.

D gene: .; clone size: few; J gene: TRBJ2-2; V gene: TRBV11-3; CDR3 protein: CASSSGVSTGELFF; CDR3 DNA: TGTGCCAGCAGCTCAGGAGTTAGCACCGGGGAGCTGTTTTTT
D gene: TRBD2; clone size: .; J gene: TRBJ2-2; V gene: TRBV15; CDR3 protein: CATSRAGGGELFF; CDR3 DNA: TGTGCCACCAGCAGAGCGGGGGGCGGGGAGCTGTTTTTT
D gene: .; clone size: many; J gene: TRBJ1-2; V gene: TRBV28; CDR3 protein: CASNGGFQGRVYGYTF; CDR3 DNA: TGTGCCAGCAACGGCGGGTTTCAAGGCCGGGTCTATGGCTACACCTTC
D gene: .; clone size: .; J gene: TRBJ1-4; V gene: TRBV27; CDR3 protein: CASRREPDEKLFF; CDR3 DNA: TGTGCCAGCAGACGGGAGCCGGATGAAAAACTGTTTTTT
D gene: .; clone size: few; J gene: TRBJ2-7; V gene: TRBV11-2; CDR3 protein: CASSRGTAKYEQYF; CDR3 DNA: TGTGCCAGCAGCCGGGGGACAGCGAAGTACGAGCAGTACTTC
D gene: .; clone size: few; J gene: TRBJ2-7; V gene: TRBV6-2/TRBV6-3; CDR3 protein: CASSQGVGSKVYEQYF; CDR3 DNA: TGTGCCAGCAGTCAAGGCGTGGGATCAAAAGTCTACGAGCAGTACTTC
D gene: .; clone size: .; J gene: TRBJ1-1; V gene: TRBV27; CDR3 protein: CASSPWGDLGMNTEAFF; CDR3 DNA: TGTGCCAGCAGCCCCTGGGGGGACCTCGGGATGAACACTGAAGCTTTCTTT
D gene: TRBD1; clone size: few; J gene: TRBJ2-7; V gene: TRBV20-1; CDR3 protein: CSVRGQGVYEQYF; CDR3 DNA: TGCAGTGTCCGCGGACAGGGGGTTTACGAGCAGTACTTC
D gene: .; clone size: once; J gene: TRBJ2-7; V gene: TRBV2; CDR3 protein: CASRADTPPSYEQYF; CDR3 DNA: TGTGCCAGCAGAGCGGACACGCCGCCCTCCTACGAGCAGTACTTC
D gene: .; clone size: .; J gene: TRBJ1-3; V gene: TRBV20-1; CDR3 protein: CSARTNSGNTIYF; CDR3 DNA: TGCAGTGCCCGGACTAACTCTGGAAACACCATATATTTT
D gene: TRBD2; clone size: .; J gene: TRBJ2-7; V gene: TRBV11-2; CDR3 protein: CASSFRTALGLAGVKSPPAYEQYF; CDR3 DNA: TGTGCCAGCAGTTTTCGGACAGCCTTGGGACTAGCGGGAGTCAAAAGTCCCCCCGCCTACGAGCAGTACTTC
D gene: TRBD2; clone size: many; J gene: TRBJ2-2; V gene: TRBV11-2; CDR3 protein: CASSPGTSGRGGELFF; CDR3 DNA: TGTGCCAGCAGCCCAGGGACTAGCGGGAGAGGCGGGGAGCTGTTTTTT
D gene: .; clone size: .; J gene: TRBJ1-6; V gene: TRBV7-9; CDR3 protein: CASSLNSPGGSPLHF; CDR3 DNA: TGTGCCAGCAGCTTAAACAGCCCGGGCGGCTCACCCCTCCACTTT
D gene: TRBD1; clone size: .; J gene: TRBJ1-1; V gene: TRBV3-1; CDR3 protein: CASSHSTGSGAEAFF; CDR3 DNA: TGTGCCAGCAGCCATTCGACAGGGTCGGGGGCTGAAGCTTTCTTT
D gene: .; clone size: few; J gene: TRBJ1-2; V gene: TRBV25-1; CDR3 protein: CASSVEEGRGYTF; CDR3 DNA: TGTGCCAGCAGTGTGGAGGAAGGAAGGGGCTACACCTTC
D gene: .; clone size: many; J gene: TRBJ1-4; V gene: TRBV29-1; CDR3 protein: CSVQGWGRAATNEKLFF; CDR3 DNA: TGCAGCGTCCAAGGTTGGGGCAGAGCTGCAACTAATGAAAAACTGTTTTTT
D gene: TRBD2; clone size: .; J gene: TRBJ2-1; V gene: TRBV29-1; CDR3 protein: CSAETGLAGNNEQFF; CDR3 DNA: TGCAGCGCCGAAACCGGACTAGCGGGGAACAATGAGCAGTTCTTC
D gene: .; clone size: .; J gene: TRBJ1-2; V gene: TRBV19; CDR3 protein: CASNGRGRRGYTF; CDR3 DNA: TGTGCCAGTAATGGCAGGGGACGGCGAGGCTACACCTTC
D gene: .; clone size: few; J gene: TRBJ2-7; V gene: TRBV11-2; CDR3 protein: CASSSYQGYEQYF; CDR3 DNA: TGTGCCAGCAGCTCGTACCAGGGCTACGAGCAGTACTTC
D gene: .; clone size: .; J gene: TRBJ2-5; V gene: TRBV6-2/TRBV6-3; CDR3 protein: CASSEGRKETQYF; CDR3 DNA: TGTGCCAGCAGTGAAGGCAGAAAAGAGACCCAGTACTTC
D gene: .; clone size: many; J gene: TRBJ1-2; V gene: TRBV2; CDR3 protein: CASSKGPYGYTF; CDR3 DNA: TGTGCCAGCAGTAAAGGGCCCTATGGCTACACCTTC
D gene: .; clone size: .; J gene: TRBJ1-1; V gene: TRBV9; CDR3 protein: CASSSEEGLWTEAFF; CDR3 DNA: TGTGCCAGCAGCTCAGAGGAGGGTTTGTGGACTGAAGCTTTCTTT
D gene: TRBD1; clone size: .; J gene: TRBJ1-1; V gene: TRBV6-1; CDR3 protein: CASRGIGRGRGGYTEAFF; CDR3 DNA: TGTGCCAGCAGGGGTATTGGCAGGGGGCGCGGGGGGTACACTGAAGCTTTCTTT
D gene: .; clone size: .; J gene: TRBJ1-2; V gene: TRBV28; CDR3 protein: CASSYSRDPGTYDNYGYTF; CDR3 DNA: TGTGCCAGCAGTTACTCGCGAGATCCCGGGACCTACGATAACTATGGCTACACCTTC
D gene: TRBD2; clone size: .; J gene: TRBJ2-5; V gene: TRBV20-1; CDR3 protein: CSADAVSSGREETQHF; CDR3 DNA: TGCAGTGCTGATGCTGTTAGTAGCGGGCGAGAAGAGACCCAGCACTTC
D gene: .; clone size: .; J gene: TRBJ1-2; V gene: TRBV29-1; CDR3 protein: CSAPSGAMLAF; CDR3 DNA: TGCAGCGCCCCCTCTGGGGCAATGCTCGCCTTC
D gene: .; clone size: .; J gene: TRBJ1-5; V gene: TRBV20-1; CDR3 protein: CSARESYSNQPQHF; CDR3 DNA: TGCAGTGCTAGAGAGAGTTATAGCAATCAGCCCCAGCATTTT
D gene: .; clone size: few; J gene: TRBJ1-2; V gene: TRBV30; CDR3 protein: CAWNLGQGHGYTF; CDR3 DNA: TGTGCCTGGAATCTCGGGCAGGGTCATGGCTACACCTTC
D gene: TRBD1; clone size: .; J gene: TRBJ1-6; V gene: TRBV29-1; CDR3 protein: CSAGQGANSPLHF; CDR3 DNA: TGCAGTGCGGGACAGGGCGCGAATTCACCCCTCCACTTT
D gene: .; clone size: .; J gene: TRBJ2-7; V gene: TRBV29-1; CDR3 protein: CSVLEYSYEQYF; CDR3 DNA: TGCAGCGTTCTGGAGTACTCCTACGAGCAGTACTTC
D gene: .; clone size: few; J gene: TRBJ2-2; V gene: TRBV14; CDR3 protein: CASSLGTTWVTGELFF; CDR3 DNA: TGTGCCAGCAGCCTCGGGACAACGTGGGTAACCGGGGAGCTGTTTTTT
D gene: .; clone size: few; J gene: TRBJ1-1; V gene: TRBV6-1; CDR3 protein: CASTLGRANTEAFF; CDR3 DNA: TGTGCCAGCACCCTTGGCAGGGCGAACACTGAAGCTTTCTTT
D gene: .; clone size: .; J gene: TRBJ1-5; V gene: TRBV12-3/TRBV12-4; CDR3 protein: CASSYGGITPQHF; CDR3 DNA: TGTGCCAGCAGTTATGGCGGTATAACACCCCAGCATTTT
D gene: .; clone size: .; J gene: TRBJ2-1; V gene: TRBV7-3; CDR3 protein: CASGRDVFDNEQFF; CDR3 DNA: TGTGCCAGCGGCCGGGACGTCTTCGACAATGAGCAGTTCTTC
D gene: .; clone size: many; J gene: TRBJ2-7; V gene: TRBV6-2/TRBV6-3; CDR3 protein: CASSSYQQSSYEQYF; CDR3 DNA: TGTGCCAGCAGTTCCTACCAGCAGAGCTCCTACGAGCAGTACTTC
D gene: TRBD1; clone size: .; J gene: TRBJ1-4; V gene: TRBV6-4; CDR3 protein: CASSDTGGADEKLFF; CDR3 DNA: TGTGCCAGCAGTGATACAGGGGGCGCGGATGAAAAACTGTTTTTT
D gene: .; clone size: once; J gene: TRBJ1-1; V gene: TRBV19; CDR3 protein: CASRYRAMNTEAFF; CDR3 DNA: TGTGCCAGTAGGTATAGAGCGATGAACACTGAAGCTTTCTTT
D gene: .; clone size: few; J gene: TRBJ1-2; V gene: TRBV27; CDR3 protein: CASSLRQGENGYTF; CDR3 DNA: TGTGCCAGCAGTTTACGGCAGGGTGAGAATGGCTACACCTTC
D gene: TRBD2; clone size: few; J gene: TRBJ2-7; V gene: TRBV30; CDR3 protein: CAWRYSGSGREQYF; CDR3 DNA: TGTGCCTGGAGGTATAGCGGGAGTGGGAGAGAGCAGTACTTC
D gene: TRBD1; clone size: .; J gene: TRBJ2-5; V gene: TRBV7-9; CDR3 protein: CASSLVSGTGEQETQYF; CDR3 DNA: TGTGCCAGCAGCTTAGTCTCCGGGACAGGGGAGCAAGAGACCCAGTACTTC
D gene: .; clone size: few; J gene: TRBJ2-7; V gene: TRBV20-1; CDR3 protein: CSARSSGVLGEQYF; CDR3 DNA: TGCAGTGCTAGATCATCAGGGGTCCTGGGCGAGCAGTACTTC
D gene: TRBD2; clone size: many; J gene: TRBJ2-5; V gene: TRBV11-1; CDR3 protein: CASSSTGLAGRETQYF; CDR3 DNA: TGTGCCAGCAGCTCGACCGGACTAGCGGGGAGGGAGACCCAGTACTTC
D gene: .; clone size: .; J gene: TRBJ1-2; V gene: TRBV3-1; CDR3 protein: CASSPTENLNYGYTF; CDR3 DNA: TGTGCCAGCAGCCCTACGGAAAACCTTAACTATGGCTACACCTTC
D gene: .; clone size: few; J gene: TRBJ1-3; V gene: TRBV6-2/TRBV6-3; CDR3 protein: CASSYQGPGISSGNTIYF; CDR3 DNA: TGTGCCAGCAGTTACCAGGGGCCCGGGATCTCCTCTGGAAACACCATATATTTT
D gene: TRBD1; clone size: .; J gene: TRBJ1-6; V gene: TRBV29-1; CDR3 protein: CSVLDRGNSPLHF; CDR3 DNA: TGCAGCGTACTGGACAGGGGAAATTCACCCCTCCACTTT
D gene: .; clone size: many; J gene: TRBJ1-6; V gene: TRBV6-1; CDR3 protein: CASSEYTEPNSPLHF; CDR3 DNA: TGTGCCAGCAGTGAATACACAGAACCTAATTCACCCCTCCACTTT
D gene: .; clone size: many; J gene: TRBJ1-2; V gene: TRBV28; CDR3 protein: CASSPELPARGYTF; CDR3 DNA: TGTGCCAGCAGTCCAGAGCTTCCGGCTCGCGGCTACACCTTC
D gene: .; clone size: .; J gene: TRBJ1-1; V gene: TRBV27; CDR3 protein: CASIKDRQLNTEAFF; CDR3 DNA: TGTGCCAGCATAAAGGACAGACAATTGAACACTGAAGCTTTCTTT
D gene: .; clone size: .; J gene: TRBJ2-1; V gene: TRBV28; CDR3 protein: CASSPVKRTYNEQFF; CDR3 DNA: TGTGCCAGCAGTCCCGTAAAGCGGACCTACAATGAGCAGTTCTTC
D gene: .; clone size: .; J gene: TRBJ1-2; V gene: TRBV28; CDR3 protein: CASSLIRGVGYTF; CDR3 DNA: TGTGCCAGCAGTCTAATCCGGGGAGTCGGCTACACCTTC
D gene: TRBD1; clone size: few; J gene: TRBJ1-1; V gene: TRBV6-1; CDR3 protein: CASMELTGRTEAFF; CDR3 DNA: TGTGCCAGCATGGAACTGACAGGGCGGACTGAAGCTTTCTTT
D gene: TRBD1; clone size: many; J gene: TRBJ1-1; V gene: TRBV11-1; CDR3 protein: CASSLRTGGVNTEAFF; CDR3 DNA: TGTGCCAGCAGCTTAAGGACAGGGGGCGTGAACACTGAAGCTTTCTTT